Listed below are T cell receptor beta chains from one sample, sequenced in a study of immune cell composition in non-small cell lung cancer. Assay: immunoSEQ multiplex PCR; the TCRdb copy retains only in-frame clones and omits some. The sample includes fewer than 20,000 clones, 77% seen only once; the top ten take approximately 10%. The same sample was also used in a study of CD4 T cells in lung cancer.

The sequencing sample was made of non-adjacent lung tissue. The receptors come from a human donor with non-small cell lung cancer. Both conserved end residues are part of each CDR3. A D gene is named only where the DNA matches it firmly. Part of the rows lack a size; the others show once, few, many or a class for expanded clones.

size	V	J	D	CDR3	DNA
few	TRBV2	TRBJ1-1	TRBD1	CASSKTGENTEAFF	TGTGCCAGCAGTAAGACAGGGGAGAACACTGAAGCTTTCTTT
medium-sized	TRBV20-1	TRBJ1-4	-	CSSWANEKLFF	TGCAGCTCATGGGCTAATGAAAAACTGTTTTTT
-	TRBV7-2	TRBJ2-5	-	CASSLGPTGGTGETQYF	TGTGCCAGCAGCTTAGGTCCGACAGGAGGCACGGGGGAGACCCAGTACTTC
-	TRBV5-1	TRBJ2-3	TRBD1	CASSLSATGELSTDTQYF	TGCGCCAGCAGCTTGTCCGCCACAGGGGAACTTAGCACAGATACGCAGTATTTT
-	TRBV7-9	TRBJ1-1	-	CASSLGPINTEAFF	TGTGCCAGCAGCTTAGGTCCCATAAACACTGAAGCTTTCTTT
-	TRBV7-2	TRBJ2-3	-	CASSLGGARGADTQYF	TGTGCCAGCAGCTTAGGGGGGGCGAGGGGGGCAGATACGCAGTATTTT
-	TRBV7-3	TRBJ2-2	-	CASSVDRSGELFF	TGTGCCAGCAGCGTCGACAGGTCCGGGGAGCTGTTTTTT
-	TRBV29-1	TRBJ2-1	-	CSAQTNEQFF	TGCAGCGCACAAACCAATGAGCAGTTCTTC
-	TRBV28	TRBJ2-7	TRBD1	CASSGTGGGEQYF	TGTGCCAGCAGTGGGACAGGGGGCGGCGAGCAGTACTTC
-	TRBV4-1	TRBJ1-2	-	CASSHSGTPNYGYTF	TGCGCCAGCAGCCATTCCGGGACACCTAACTATGGCTACACCTTC
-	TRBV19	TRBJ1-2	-	CASSINREHGYTF	TGTGCCAGTAGTATCAACAGGGAACATGGCTACACCTTC
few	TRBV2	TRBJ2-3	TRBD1	CASSVRQGVSDTQYF	TGTGCCAGCAGTGTAAGACAGGGTGTCTCAGATACGCAGTATTTT
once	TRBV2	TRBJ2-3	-	CASSEAQQADTQYF	TGTGCCAGCAGTGAAGCTCAGCAAGCAGATACGCAGTATTTT
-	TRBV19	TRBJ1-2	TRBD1	CASSLRTGGGYGYTF	TGTGCCAGTAGCCTTCGGACAGGGGGAGGTTATGGCTACACCTTC
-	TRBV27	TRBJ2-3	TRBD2	CASTLAGAGDTQYF	TGTGCCAGCACCTTAGCGGGGGCGGGGGATACGCAGTATTTT
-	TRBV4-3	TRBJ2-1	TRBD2	CASSQDPSSGTYNEQFF	TGCGCCAGCAGCCAAGACCCATCTAGCGGTACCTACAATGAGCAGTTCTTC
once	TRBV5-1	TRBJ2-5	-	CASSGGGVQETQYF	TGCGCCAGCAGCGGCGGCGGGGTACAAGAGACCCAGTACTTC
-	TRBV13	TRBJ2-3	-	CASSLKVIGITDTQYF	TGTGCCAGCAGCTTAAAGGTAATTGGGATCACAGATACGCAGTATTTT
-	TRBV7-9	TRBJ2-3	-	CASSLQGTPTDTQYF	TGTGCCAGCAGCTTACAGGGCACCCCAACAGATACGCAGTATTTT
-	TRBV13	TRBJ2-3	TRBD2	CASRRGGADTQYF	TGTGCCAGCCGACGGGGAGGGGCCGATACGCAGTATTTT
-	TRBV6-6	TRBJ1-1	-	CASRSRPENTEAFF	TGTGCCAGCAGGTCAAGGCCGGAAAACACTGAAGCTTTCTTT
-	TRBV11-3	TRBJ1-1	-	CASGDRLEAFF	TGTGCCAGCGGAGACAGACTTGAAGCTTTCTTT
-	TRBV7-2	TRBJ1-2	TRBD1	CASSPPGQRDYGYTF	TGTGCCAGCAGCCCCCCGGGACAGCGGGACTATGGCTACACCTTC
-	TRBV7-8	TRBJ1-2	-	CASSPTGFNYGYTF	TGTGCCAGCAGCCCCACCGGGTTTAACTATGGCTACACCTTC
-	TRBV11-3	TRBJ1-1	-	CASSLSRKNTEAFF	TGTGCCAGCAGCCTGAGTCGGAAGAACACTGAAGCTTTCTTT
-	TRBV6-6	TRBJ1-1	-	CAGQDGQNTEAFF	TGTGCCGGCCAAGACGGACAGAACACTGAAGCTTTCTTT
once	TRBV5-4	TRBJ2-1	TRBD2	CATSGGGVSYNEQFF	TGTGCGACTAGCGGGGGGGGAGTTTCCTACAATGAGCAGTTCTTC
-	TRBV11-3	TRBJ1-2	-	CASSTRGGGYTF	TGTGCCAGCAGCACTAGGGGAGGAGGCTACACCTTC
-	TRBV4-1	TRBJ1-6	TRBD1	CASSQLWDRVSSPLHF	TGCGCCAGCAGCCAACTATGGGACAGGGTATCCTCACCCCTCCACTTT
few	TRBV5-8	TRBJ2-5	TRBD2	CASSSGTSGGQETQYF	TGTGCCAGCAGCTCCGGGACTAGCGGAGGCCAAGAGACCCAGTACTTC
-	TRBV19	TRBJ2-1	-	CASGLTAGVEQFF	TGTGCCAGTGGCCTAACAGCAGGGGTTGAGCAGTTCTTC
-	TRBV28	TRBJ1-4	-	CASSPPGRGGEKLFF	TGTGCCAGCAGTCCTCCCGGGAGGGGGGGGGAAAAACTGTTTTTT
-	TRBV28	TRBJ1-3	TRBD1	CASLSRGLEGNTIYF	TGTGCCAGCTTATCCAGGGGGCTAGAGGGAAACACCATATATTTT
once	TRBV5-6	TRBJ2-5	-	CASSLEFYQGGQETQYF	TGTGCCAGCAGCTTGGAATTTTACCAGGGAGGTCAGGAGACCCAGTACTTC
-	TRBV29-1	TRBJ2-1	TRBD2	CSVERTSGGYNEQFF	TGCAGCGTTGAACGGACTAGCGGAGGGTACAATGAGCAGTTCTTC
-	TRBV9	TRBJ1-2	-	CASSPEMTGSYGYTF	TGTGCCAGCAGCCCCGAAATGACCGGCTCCTATGGCTACACCTTC
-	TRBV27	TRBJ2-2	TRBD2	CASSGLAVPGELFF	TGTGCCAGCAGTGGGCTAGCGGTCCCCGGGGAGCTGTTTTTT
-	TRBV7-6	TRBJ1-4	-	CASSLAGGTFPNEKLFF	TGTGCCAGCAGCTTAGCGGGGGGGACGTTCCCAAATGAAAAACTGTTTTTT
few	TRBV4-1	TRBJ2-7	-	CASSQVGDFYEQYF	TGTGCCAGCAGCCAAGTCGGAGATTTCTACGAGCAGTACTTC
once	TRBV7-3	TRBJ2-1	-	CASSVQGNEQFF	TGTGCCAGCAGCGTACAGGGTAATGAGCAGTTCTTC
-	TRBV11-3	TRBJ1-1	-	CASSPQRGNTEAFF	TGTGCCAGCAGCCCTCAACGTGGGAACACTGAAGCTTTCTTT
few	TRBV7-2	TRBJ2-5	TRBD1	CASRRGQGDWETQYF	TGTGCCAGCAGACGCGGACAGGGCGATTGGGAGACCCAGTACTTC
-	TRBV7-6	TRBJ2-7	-	CASSFGVAYEQYF	TGTGCCAGCAGCTTTGGAGTAGCCTACGAGCAGTACTTC
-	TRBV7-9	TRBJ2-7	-	CASSLAQGGPSYEQYF	TGTGCCAGCAGCTTAGCGCAGGGGGGGCCATCCTACGAGCAGTACTTC
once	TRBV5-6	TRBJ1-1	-	CASSRPGTEAFF	TGTGCCAGCAGCCGACCCGGGACTGAAGCTTTCTTT
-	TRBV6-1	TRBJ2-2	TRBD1	CASRGDRAVGELFF	TGTGCCAGCAGGGGGGACAGGGCGGTCGGGGAGCTGTTTTTT
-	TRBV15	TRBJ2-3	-	CATSVMADTQYF	TGTGCCACCAGTGTCATGGCAGATACGCAGTATTTT
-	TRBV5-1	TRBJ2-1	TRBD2	CASSPLAGSDNEQFF	TGCGCCAGCAGCCCCTTAGCGGGGTCAGACAATGAGCAGTTCTTC
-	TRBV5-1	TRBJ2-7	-	CASSSGLATPYEQYF	TGCGCCAGCAGCTCGGGACTGGCAACGCCCTACGAGCAGTACTTC
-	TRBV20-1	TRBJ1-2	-	CRGGVLYGYTF	TGCAGGGGGGGGGTCCTCTATGGCTACACCTTC
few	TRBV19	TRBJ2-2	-	CASSNPNTGELFF	TGTGCCAGTAGTAACCCCAACACCGGGGAGCTGTTTTTT
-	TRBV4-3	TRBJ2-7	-	CASSQTRGAPRNF	TGCGCCAGCAGCCAGACACGGGGGGCCCCCAGGAACTTC